The rows below give T cell receptor beta chains drawn from one sample of a study of untreated major depressive disorder. Sequenced by immunoSEQ multiplex PCR; TCRdb stores in-frame clones only, minus some. The sample lists 20,000 or so clones, over 65% occurring once. Sequencing was performed on CD4+ T cells from PBMCs. The receptors come from a woman aged 25 to 39 in good health. Both conserved end residues are part of each CDR3. The order of the fields is J gene, D gene, V gene, clone size, CDR3 protein. The D gene is left open where the match is weak. The size entry is marked missing in some rows and otherwise reads once, few, many or a size class.

TRBJ2-1 TRBD2 TRBV7-3 NA CASSLGPAGVRNEQFF
TRBJ2-3 TRBD2 TRBV7-3 NA CASSLEGGRTDTQYF
TRBJ1-1 NA TRBV4-1 NA CASSQGGGRKTEAFF
TRBJ2-5 NA TRBV18 once CASSPARETQYF
TRBJ1-5 TRBD1 TRBV7-3 NA CASSLRGGQPPSSGQPQHF
TRBJ2-5 NA TRBV18 NA CASSPVFGGGETQYF
TRBJ1-1 TRBD1 TRBV7-2 NA CASSFGQAFTEAFF
TRBJ2-3 NA TRBV5-6 NA CASSHLTGRTDTQYF
TRBJ2-7 NA TRBV7-2 NA CASSLATREQYF
TRBJ1-4 NA TRBV5-6 NA CASSLAGGPNEKLFF
TRBJ2-5 NA TRBV2 NA CASSVQETQYF
TRBJ1-6 NA TRBV27 few CASSQGELSPLHF
TRBJ1-1 NA TRBV7-8 NA CASSLGWDTEAFF
TRBJ1-4 TRBD1 TRBV30 NA CAWSRQGFDEKLFF
TRBJ1-1 TRBD1 TRBV10-3 NA CAISELSGGYTEAFF
TRBJ1-1 NA TRBV30 NA CAWREGGLRAFF
TRBJ2-3 TRBD2 TRBV5-6 NA CASSPGLAWNTQYF
TRBJ2-2 NA TRBV4-1 NA CASSQGSRSTGELFF
TRBJ1-2 NA TRBV10-3 NA CAASWSGYDGYTF
TRBJ2-2 TRBD1 TRBV14 NA CASSHPRWGQGWTGELFF
TRBJ2-5 TRBD2 TRBV28 NA CASSFAGGQEETQYF
TRBJ2-5 TRBD1 TRBV6-1 NA CAGQGSQETQYF
TRBJ2-6 NA TRBV27 once CASSLSPGSGANVLTF
TRBJ1-5 NA TRBV5-6 NA CASSFRQTRQNQPQHF
TRBJ2-6 NA TRBV19 NA CASRQIAGANVLTF
TRBJ1-6 TRBD1 TRBV5-1 NA CASSQGTGVLVLHF
TRBJ1-5 NA TRBV18 NA CASSPQGEDNQPQHF
TRBJ2-1 NA TRBV30 few CAWSVYAAPSYNEQFF
TRBJ1-2 NA TRBV29-1 NA CSVKNAVGRAEEYGYTF
TRBJ2-7 TRBD2 TRBV5-5 NA CASGRLAGESEQYF
TRBJ2-7 TRBD2 TRBV29-1 NA CSVDPAATSGNSYEQYF
TRBJ2-5 TRBD2 TRBV6-5 few CASSYEAGGETQYF
TRBJ1-4 TRBD1 TRBV7-6 NA CASSRGEGQGIRAEEKLFF
TRBJ1-2 NA TRBV28 NA CASRGNYGYTF
TRBJ2-2 NA TRBV5-1 NA CASSSGQTGELFF
TRBJ2-5 NA TRBV25-1 NA CASSDLKQETQYF
TRBJ2-7 NA TRBV27 NA CASSLSGRILYEQYF
TRBJ1-1 NA TRBV10-3 NA CASTDKMNTEAFF
TRBJ1-2 NA TRBV27 once CASSLEGQGRKSNYGYTF
TRBJ1-3 TRBD1 TRBV7-2 NA CASSLDRGDTIYF
TRBJ1-1 NA TRBV7-3 NA CASSSGGTEAFF
TRBJ2-6 NA TRBV18 NA CASSPGLSGSGANVLTF
TRBJ1-3 NA TRBV6-5 NA CASSYGGDGNTIYF
TRBJ1-3 NA TRBV7-6 NA CASSLAVGRSGNTIYF
TRBJ1-1 NA TRBV7-7 NA CASSLSPDSELNATEAFF
TRBJ2-6 NA TRBV11-2 NA CASQSAFGANVLTF
TRBJ2-1 TRBD2 TRBV27 NA CASSYFPSGSSYNEQFF
TRBJ2-1 TRBD2 TRBV5-1 NA CASSLVLAGVGDEQFF
TRBJ1-5 NA TRBV4-3 NA CASSQGLSNQPQHF